These T cell receptor beta chains were read from a single sample in a study of T cell changes during pregnancy in multiple sclerosis. Profiling relied on immunoSEQ multiplex PCR, and the TCRdb table lists in-frame clones only, not all of them. The sample lists around 40,000 clones, over 75% occurring once. This material consisted of CD4+ T cells from peripheral blood mononuclear cells, taken in the first trimester of pregnancy. All receptors come from a female donor in good health, enrolled as a control in a pregnancy study. Each CDR3 is given with its conserved first and last residue.

J gene: TRBJ2-6; V gene: TRBV5-6; CDR3 protein: CASSPGTGLNVLTF
J gene: TRBJ2-7; V gene: TRBV5-4; CDR3 protein: CASSRGVPSYEQYF
J gene: TRBJ2-7; V gene: TRBV4-3; CDR3 protein: CASSPKDGQGFYEQYF
J gene: TRBJ1-2; V gene: TRBV19; CDR3 protein: CASTHSLGGAIGGYTF
J gene: TRBJ1-6; V gene: TRBV14; CDR3 protein: CASSQETAHNSPLHF
J gene: TRBJ2-6; V gene: TRBV11-1; CDR3 protein: CASSSGTGSKLAGANVLTF
J gene: TRBJ1-4; V gene: TRBV27; CDR3 protein: CASSLLGAGEKLFF
J gene: TRBJ2-3; V gene: TRBV7-3; CDR3 protein: CASSLSGTGEDTQYF
J gene: TRBJ1-4; V gene: TRBV2; CDR3 protein: CASSDGHPGEKLFF
J gene: TRBJ2-3; V gene: TRBV29-1; CDR3 protein: CSYRGGNPFSTDTQYF
J gene: TRBJ1-3; V gene: TRBV19; CDR3 protein: CASSTGIGNTIYF
J gene: TRBJ1-1; V gene: TRBV18; CDR3 protein: CASSGDMNTEAFF
J gene: TRBJ1-6; V gene: TRBV5-1; CDR3 protein: CASSQGQGNSPLHF
J gene: TRBJ1-2; V gene: TRBV5-4; CDR3 protein: CASSLGPTGGVGGYTF
J gene: TRBJ2-1; V gene: TRBV7-6; CDR3 protein: CASSVRTVNEQFF
J gene: TRBJ1-1; V gene: TRBV18; CDR3 protein: CASSAGPTNTEAFF
J gene: TRBJ1-5; V gene: TRBV21-1; CDR3 protein: CASSKVIRGHSNSPIGNQPQHF
J gene: TRBJ2-1; V gene: TRBV7-2; CDR3 protein: CASRQTGVEQFF
J gene: TRBJ1-1; V gene: TRBV20-1; CDR3 protein: CSARDFQEAFF
J gene: TRBJ1-4; V gene: TRBV4-3; CDR3 protein: CASSPGAAVEKLFF
J gene: TRBJ1-6; V gene: TRBV2; CDR3 protein: CASSDDSAYNSPLHF
J gene: TRBJ2-3; V gene: TRBV5-1; CDR3 protein: CASSLKASGGADTQYF
J gene: TRBJ2-1; V gene: TRBV4-3; CDR3 protein: CASSQGEARQFF
J gene: TRBJ2-7; V gene: TRBV11-2; CDR3 protein: CASSSFRDRPYEQYF
J gene: TRBJ2-3; V gene: TRBV7-2; CDR3 protein: CASSSLAGGSTDTQYF
J gene: TRBJ1-3; V gene: TRBV9; CDR3 protein: CASSVEGGASGNTIYF